This entry is about one T cell receptor (beta chain). Its specificity is unknown. The sample is drawn from a study of vaccination and CD4 T cells after COVID-19. Findings and caveats of the study: Researchers report that 304 of 307 vaccine-specific clones in convalescent patients proved spike mono-reactive.

The germline V gene encodes CDR1 GTSNPN and CDR2 SVGIG (reference sequence). V dropped 3 bases and J dropped 3 bases, with 11 bases sitting between them. The CDR3 consists of 14 residues. The Oncomine TCR Beta short-read assay was applied to DNA of cultured CD4+ T cells. TCRdb used MiXCR to reprocess the PCR reads, holding one entry per CDR3 protein. The sample shows 13,000 to 15,000 distinct CDR3 sequences, 61% of them seen only once. Treatment defined: approximately 11-day PBMC culture with coronavirus spike peptide pools or control peptides (ViraFEST assay). TCRs were sequenced by ViraFEST after antigen-specific T cells had been expanded with peptide pools. After being plated at a few million per well, PBMCs were cultured with about 10 IU/ml IL-2 and 10 ug/ml peptide pools.

Source material: CD4+ T cells from blood, cultured in vitro. The chain is built from TRBV30 and TRBJ2-2, with a possible D match to TRBD1 (5 bases). The source of this sequence is a human donor who had recovered from COVID-19. This CDR3 reads CAWRYRLDTGELFF. In nucleotides, the CDR3 is TGTGCCTGGAGGTACAGGCTCGACACCGGGGAGCTGTTTTTT.